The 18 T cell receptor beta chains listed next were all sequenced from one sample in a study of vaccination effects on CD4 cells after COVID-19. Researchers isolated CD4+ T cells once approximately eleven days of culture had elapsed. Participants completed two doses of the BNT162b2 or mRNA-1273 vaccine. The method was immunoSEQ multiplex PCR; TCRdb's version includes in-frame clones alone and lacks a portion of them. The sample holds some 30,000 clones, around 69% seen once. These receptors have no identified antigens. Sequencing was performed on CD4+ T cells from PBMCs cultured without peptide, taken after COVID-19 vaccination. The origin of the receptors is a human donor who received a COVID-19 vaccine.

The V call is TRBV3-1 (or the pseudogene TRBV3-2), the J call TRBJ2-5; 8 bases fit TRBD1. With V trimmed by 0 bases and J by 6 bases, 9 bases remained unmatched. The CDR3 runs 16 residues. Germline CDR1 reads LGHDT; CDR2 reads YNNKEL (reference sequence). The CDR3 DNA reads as TGTGCCAGCAGCCAAGAAAGCTACAGGGGGATTAAGACCCAGTACTTC. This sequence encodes CASSQESYRGIKTQYF.

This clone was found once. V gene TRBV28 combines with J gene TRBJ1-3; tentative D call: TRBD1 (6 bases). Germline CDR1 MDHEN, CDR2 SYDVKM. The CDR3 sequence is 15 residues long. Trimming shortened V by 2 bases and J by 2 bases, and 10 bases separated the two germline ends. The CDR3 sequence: CASSLTGNPGNTIYF. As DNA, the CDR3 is TGTGCCAGCAGTTTAACAGGGAACCCTGGAAACACCATATATTTT.

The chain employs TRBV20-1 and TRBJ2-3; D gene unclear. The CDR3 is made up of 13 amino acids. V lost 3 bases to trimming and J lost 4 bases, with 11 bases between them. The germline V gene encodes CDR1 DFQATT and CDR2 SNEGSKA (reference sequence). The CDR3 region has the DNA TGCAGTGCTAGTGTATTAGTTGCAGATACGCAGTATTTT. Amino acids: CSASVLVADTQYF.

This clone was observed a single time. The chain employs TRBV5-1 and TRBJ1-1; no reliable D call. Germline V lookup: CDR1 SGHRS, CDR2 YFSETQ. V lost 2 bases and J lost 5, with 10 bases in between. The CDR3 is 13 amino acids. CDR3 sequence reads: CASSFDRGTEAFF. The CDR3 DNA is TGCGCCAGCAGCTTTGACCGGGGAACTGAAGCTTTCTTT.

CDR3 amino acids: CASSGPNTGELFF. DNA for the CDR3: TGTGCCAGTTCCGGGCCGAACACCGGGGAGCTGTTTTTT. This sequence joins TRBV6-5 and TRBJ2-2; unclear D gene. Germline CDR1 is MNHEY and CDR2 is SVGAGI. CDR3 size: 13 residues. V was shortened by 9 bases and J by 0 bases, with 8 bases between the two germline ends.

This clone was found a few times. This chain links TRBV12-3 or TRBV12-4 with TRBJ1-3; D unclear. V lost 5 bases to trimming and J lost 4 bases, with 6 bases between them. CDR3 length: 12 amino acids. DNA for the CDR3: TGTGCCAGCAGTCCCTGGGGAAACACCATATATTTT. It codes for CASSPWGNTIYF.

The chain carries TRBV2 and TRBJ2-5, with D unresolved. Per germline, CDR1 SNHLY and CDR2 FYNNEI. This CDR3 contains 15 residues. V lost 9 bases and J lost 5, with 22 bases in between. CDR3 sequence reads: CASSKGPNLGETQYF. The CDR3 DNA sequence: TGTGCCAGTTCCAAGGGCCCCAACCTGGGGGAGACCCAGTACTTC.

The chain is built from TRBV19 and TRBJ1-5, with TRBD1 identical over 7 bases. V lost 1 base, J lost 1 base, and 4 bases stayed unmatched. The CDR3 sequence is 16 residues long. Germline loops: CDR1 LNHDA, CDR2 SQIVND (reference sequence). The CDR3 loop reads CASSIVARGSNQPQHF. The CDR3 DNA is TGTGCCAGTAGTATAGTCGCCAGGGGGAGCAATCAGCCCCAGCATTTT.

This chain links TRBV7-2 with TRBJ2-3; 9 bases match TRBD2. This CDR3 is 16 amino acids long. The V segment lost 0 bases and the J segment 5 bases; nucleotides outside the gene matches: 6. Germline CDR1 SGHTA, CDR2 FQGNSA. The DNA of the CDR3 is TGTGCCAGCAGCTTAGCGTGGCTAGCGGGGAGAGATACGCAGTATTTT. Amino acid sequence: CASSLAWLAGRDTQYF.

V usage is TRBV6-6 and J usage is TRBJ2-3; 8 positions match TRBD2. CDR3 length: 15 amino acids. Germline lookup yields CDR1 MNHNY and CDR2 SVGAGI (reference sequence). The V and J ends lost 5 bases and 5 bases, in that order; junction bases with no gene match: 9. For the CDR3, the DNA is TGTGCCAGCAGTCCACTAGCGGCTTTTGAAGATACGCAGTATTTT. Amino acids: CASSPLAAFEDTQYF.

The CDR3 DNA sequence: TGCGCCAGCAGCTTGGTGGGGCAGGCGGGGAAACTGTTTTTT. Its protein product is CASSLVGQAGKLFF. J is TRBJ1-4 and V is TRBV5-1, with D perhaps TRBD1 (5 bases). CDR1 is SGHRS, CDR2 YFSETQ, per germline. The CDR3 contains 14 residues. Trimming shortened V by 0 bases and J by 11 bases, and 14 bases separated the two germline ends.

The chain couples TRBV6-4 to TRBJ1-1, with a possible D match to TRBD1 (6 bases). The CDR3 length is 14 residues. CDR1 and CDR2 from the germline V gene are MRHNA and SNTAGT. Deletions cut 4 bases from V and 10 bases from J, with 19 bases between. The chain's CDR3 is CASSAINRRGRAFF. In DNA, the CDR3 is TGTGCCAGCAGTGCCATAAACAGGCGGGGGCGAGCTTTCTTT.

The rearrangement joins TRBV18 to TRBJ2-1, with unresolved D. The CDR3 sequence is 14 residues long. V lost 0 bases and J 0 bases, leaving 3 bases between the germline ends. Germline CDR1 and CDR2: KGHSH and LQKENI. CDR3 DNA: TGTGCCAGCTCACCACCGAGCTCCTACAATGAGCAGTTCTTC. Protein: CASSPPSSYNEQFF.

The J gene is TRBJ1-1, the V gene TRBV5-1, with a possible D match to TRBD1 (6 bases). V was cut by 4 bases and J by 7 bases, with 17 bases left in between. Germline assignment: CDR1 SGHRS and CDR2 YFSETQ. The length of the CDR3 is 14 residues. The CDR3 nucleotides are TGCGCCAGCAGCCTAGACCAGGGGCCCGATGAAGCTTTCTTT. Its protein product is CASSLDQGPDEAFF.

The CDR3 is CASYSGTANTGELFF. The CDR3 DNA reads TGTGCCAGCTATTCAGGGACCGCGAACACCGGGGAGCTGTTTTTT. The chain couples TRBV27 to TRBJ2-2; D may correspond to TRBD1 or TRBD2 (5 bases each). The CDR3 totals 15 residues. Germline-derived CDR1 and CDR2 are MNHEY and SMNVEV (reference sequence). Trimming pared 8 bases from V and 0 bases from J, leaving 13 bases between.

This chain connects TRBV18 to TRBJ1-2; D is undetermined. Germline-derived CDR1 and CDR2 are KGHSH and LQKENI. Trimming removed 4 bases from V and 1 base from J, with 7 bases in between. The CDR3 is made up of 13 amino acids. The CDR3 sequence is CASSRTVNYGYTF. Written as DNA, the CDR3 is TGTGCCAGCTCACGGACGGTTAACTATGGCTACACCTTC.

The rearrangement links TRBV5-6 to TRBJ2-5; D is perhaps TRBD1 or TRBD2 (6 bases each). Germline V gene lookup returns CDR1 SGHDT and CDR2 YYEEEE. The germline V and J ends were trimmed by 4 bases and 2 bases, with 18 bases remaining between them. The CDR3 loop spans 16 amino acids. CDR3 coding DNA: TGTGCCAGCAGCACGGAGGGCCGGACAGTACAAGAGACCCAGTACTTC. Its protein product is CASSTEGRTVQETQYF.

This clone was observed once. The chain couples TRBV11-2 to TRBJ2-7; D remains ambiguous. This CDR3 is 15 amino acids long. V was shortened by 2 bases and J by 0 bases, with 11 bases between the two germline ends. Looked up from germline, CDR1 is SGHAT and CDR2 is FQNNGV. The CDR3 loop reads CASSLIGLGSYEQYF. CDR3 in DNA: TGTGCCAGCAGCTTAATCGGGCTCGGCTCCTACGAGCAGTACTTC.